What follows are 20 T cell receptor beta chains derived from one specimen sequenced in a study of cytotoxic CD8 clonotypes in ibrutinib-treated CLL. TCRdb's table, derived via immunoSEQ multiplex PCR, lists solely in-frame clones and lacks some. This table holds over 70,000 clones, roughly 77% found once. The material was PBMCs, obtained after 12 months of ibrutinib treatment. Receptors were obtained from a human donor with chronic lymphocytic leukemia.

V is TRBV7-6 and J is TRBJ2-7, with a weak D call TRBD2 (7 bases). Between the trimmed V and J ends, which lost 5 bases and 2 bases, there was a span of 13 bases. The CDR3 totals 14 residues. The germline V gene encodes CDR1 SGHVS and CDR2 FNYEAQ. CDR3 coding DNA: TGTGCCAGCAGCCCCACAGGGAGGGCCTACGAGCAGTACTTC. Amino acids: CASSPTGRAYEQYF.

This clone has just a few counts. V is TRBV28 and J is TRBJ1-6; D gene uncertain. The CDR3 contains 11 residues. Trimming removed 3 bases from V and 14 bases from J, with 8 bases in between. From germline, CDR1 is MDHEN and CDR2 SYDVKM. The CDR3 nucleotides read TGTGCCAGCAGTTTGGGGAGGGCCCTCCACTTT. Translated: CASSLGRALHF.

The V and J genes are TRBV4-3 and TRBJ2-3, with D perhaps assigned TRBD1 or TRBD2 (6 bases each). Germline V CDR1 and CDR2: LGHNA, YSLEER. This CDR3 comprises 14 residues. Trimming took off 0 bases at V and 4 bases at J, with 8 bases between the two ends. The CDR3 is CASSQDGGPDTQYF. The CDR3 nucleotides read TGCGCCAGCAGCCAAGATGGGGGGCCAGATACGCAGTATTTT.

This sequence joins TRBV4-1 and TRBJ2-2; 7 bases agree with TRBD1. The ends lost 3 bases at V and 8 bases at J; junction bases unmatched: 9. This CDR3 has 15 residues. Germline-derived CDR1 and CDR2 are MGHRA and YSYEKL. Here the CDR3 reads CASSQADRVGGELFF. CDR3 sequence (DNA): TGCGCCAGCAGCCAGGCCGACAGGGTTGGGGGGGAGCTGTTTTTT.

The chain couples TRBV18 to TRBJ2-3; possible D gene TRBD2, 5 bases. The CDR3 has 15 amino acids. Trimming took 2 bases from V and 1 from J, leaving 10 bases between them. Germline values: CDR1 KGHSH, CDR2 LQKENI. For the CDR3, the DNA is TGTGCCAGCTCACCATGGCGGACTGGCACAGATACGCAGTATTTT. Its protein is CASSPWRTGTDTQYF. Complete variable domain (other parts from reference TRBV18 and TRBJ2-3): NAGVMQNPRHLVRRRGQEARLRCSPMKGHSHVYWYRQLPEEGLKFMVYLQKENIIDESGMPKERFSAEFPKEGPSILRIQQVVRGDSAAYFCASSPWRTGTDTQYFGPGTRLTVL.

This clone has a handful of counts. J is TRBJ1-2 and V is TRBV6-5; a possible D gene is TRBD1 (6 bases). There are 15 residues in the CDR3. Trimming took 6 bases from V and 0 from J, leaving 14 bases between them. CDR1 is MNHEY, CDR2 SVGAGI, per germline. CDR3 coding DNA: TGTGCCAGCAGGGGGGGCCGTTCCCCTAACTATGGCTACACCTTC. This gives the protein CASRGGRSPNYGYTF.

The chain recombines TRBV5-6 with TRBJ1-5; D is uncertain. There are 13 residues in the CDR3. Trimming pared 4 bases from V and 10 bases from J, leaving 15 bases between. The germline V gene has CDR1 SGHDT and CDR2 YYEEEE. In DNA form, the CDR3 reads TGTGCCAGCAGCACCGGAGTCCCGGGACCCCAGCATTTT. Translation gives CASSTGVPGPQHF.

For the CDR3, the DNA is TGTGCCAGCAGTGCGGCCAGCCACAATGAGCAGTTCTTC. Its protein is CASSAASHNEQFF. The V and J genes are TRBV6-1 and TRBJ2-1, with D unclear. Between the trimmed V and J ends, which lost 4 bases and 5 bases, there was a span of 9 bases. Germline V gene lookup returns CDR1 MNHNS and CDR2 SASEGT. The CDR3 sequence is 13 residues long.

The V and J genes are TRBV25-1 and TRBJ1-3; unclear D gene. This CDR3 contains 13 residues. Germline values: CDR1 MGHDK, CDR2 SYGVNS. The V end lost 5 bases, the J end lost 7 bases, and 12 bases lay between the germline ends. The CDR3 region is CASSFGPSNTIYF. The CDR3 region has the DNA TGTGCCAGCAGTTTTGGACCATCCAACACCATATATTTT.

This clone was observed a handful of times. The junction departs from germline at one end; a sequencing error may be responsible. This specimen includes other DNA sequences encoding the same CDR3. V gene TRBV11-2 combines with J gene TRBJ2-1, with D possibly TRBD2 on 7 matching bases. The CDR3 runs 15 residues. The V gene's germline CDR1 is SGHAT and CDR2 FQNNGV. CDR3 region: CASSATGGFYDEQFF. The DNA of the CDR3 is TGTGCCAGCAGCGCCACGGGGGGCTTCTACGATGAGCAGTTCTTC.

The rearrangement joins TRBV7-9 to TRBJ2-5; TRBD2 is a possible D gene (5 bases). Per the germline V gene, CDR1 is SEHNR and CDR2 is FQNEAQ (reference sequence). Trimming took 8 bases from V and 5 from J, leaving 12 bases between them. This CDR3 has 12 residues. The CDR3 coding sequence is TGTGCCAGCCCGCTAGCCCGTGAGACCCAGTACTTC. As protein: CASPLARETQYF.

CDR3 in amino acids: CASSLAGGANIQYF. The CDR3 coding sequence is TGTGCCAGCAGCTTAGCTGGGGGGGCGAACATTCAGTACTTC. The chain recombines TRBV7-6 with TRBJ2-4; perhaps TRBD2 as D (7 bases). The germline gives CDR1 SGHVS, CDR2 FNYEAQ. This CDR3 has 14 amino acids. The germline V and J ends were trimmed by 0 bases and 7 bases, with 10 bases remaining between them.

The chain links TRBV18 to TRBJ1-6; 9 bases are shared with TRBD1. CDR1 KGHSH and CDR2 LQKENI come from the germline V gene. This CDR3 contains 16 residues. With 4 bases clipped from V and 5 bases from J, the junction kept 6 bases outside the gene matches. The CDR3 loop is CASSLYRGQDNSPLHF. In DNA, the CDR3 is TGTGCCAGCTCACTGTACAGGGGGCAAGATAATTCACCCCTCCACTTT.

The chain is built from TRBV7-3 and TRBJ2-3; weak D call: TRBD2 (5 bases). Germline CDR1 reads SGHTA; CDR2 reads FQGTGA. Between the trimmed V and J ends, which lost 0 bases and 4 bases, there was a span of 11 bases. The CDR3 totals 15 residues. CDR3 coding DNA: TGTGCCAGCAGCTTAACGACCGGGCGGGCAGATACGCAGTATTTT. Translated, it gives CASSLTTGRADTQYF.

This sequence joins TRBV27 and TRBJ1-4; the D is unclear. The CDR3 totals 17 residues. Germline CDR1 and CDR2: MNHEY and SMNVEV (reference sequence). Trimming removed 5 bases at V and 0 bases at J, with 16 bases between. The CDR3 bases are TGTGCCAGCAGTCCACGGACGGGATATGCAACTAATGAAAAACTGTTTTTT. Translated: CASSPRTGYATNEKLFF.

This chain joins TRBV5-1 and TRBJ2-1; 8 nucleotides match TRBD2. There are 14 residues in the CDR3. V shed 4 bases, J shed 12 bases, and the junction held 12 bases outside the gene matches. The germline V gene encodes CDR1 SGHRS and CDR2 YFSETQ. The chain's CDR3 is CASSPRGRSGGQFF. DNA for the CDR3: TGCGCCAGCAGCCCGCGGGGGCGCAGCGGGGGGCAGTTCTTC. Full variable domain (remainder filled in from reference TRBV5-1 and TRBJ2-1): KAGVTQTPRYLIKTRGQQVTLSCSPISGHRSVSWYQQTPGQGLQFLFEYFSETQRNKGNFPGRFSGRQFSNSRSEMNVSTLELGDSALYLCASSPRGRSGGQFFGPGTRLTVL.

The V and J genes are TRBV6-5 and TRBJ1-5, with 8 bases lining up with TRBD1. Losses at the gene ends were 2 bases for V and 2 bases for J; bases not matched to a gene: 5. Germline V gene data show CDR1 as MNHEY and CDR2 as SVGAGI. The CDR3 has 16 amino acids. The CDR3 DNA is TGTGCCAGCAGTTACAAGGGGACAGGAGGCAATCAGCCCCAGCATTTT. Translation: CASSYKGTGGNQPQHF.

The gene calls are TRBV14 and TRBJ2-3; D may be TRBD1 (6 bases). Germline V gene lookup returns CDR1 SGHDN and CDR2 FVKESK. The CDR3 is 15 residues long. Trimming shortened V by 4 bases and J by 2 bases, and 13 bases separated the two germline ends. CDR3 protein: CASSPLRGPTDTQYF. The CDR3 nucleotides read TGTGCCAGCAGCCCACTCAGGGGTCCCACAGATACGCAGTATTTT.

The chain is built from TRBV7-3 and TRBJ2-7; TRBD1 aligns across 7 bases. The length of the CDR3 is 14 residues. Germline CDR1 is SGHTA and CDR2 is FQGTGA. J was trimmed by 6 bases and V by 2 bases; bases with no gene match: 7. Here the CDR3 reads CASSLFRDSREQYF. CDR3 nucleotides: TGTGCCAGCAGCTTATTTCGGGACAGCCGCGAGCAGTACTTC.

V is TRBV6-4 and J is TRBJ1-1; tentative D call: TRBD1 (5 bases). This CDR3 spans 17 amino acids. V was trimmed by 6 bases and J by 5 bases, leaving 25 bases between them. Germline CDR1 and CDR2: MRHNA and SNTAGT. CDR3 amino acids: CASRGSTLAGGETEAFF. The DNA for the CDR3 is TGTGCCAGCAGAGGATCGACTTTGGCGGGGGGAGAAACTGAAGCTTTCTTT.